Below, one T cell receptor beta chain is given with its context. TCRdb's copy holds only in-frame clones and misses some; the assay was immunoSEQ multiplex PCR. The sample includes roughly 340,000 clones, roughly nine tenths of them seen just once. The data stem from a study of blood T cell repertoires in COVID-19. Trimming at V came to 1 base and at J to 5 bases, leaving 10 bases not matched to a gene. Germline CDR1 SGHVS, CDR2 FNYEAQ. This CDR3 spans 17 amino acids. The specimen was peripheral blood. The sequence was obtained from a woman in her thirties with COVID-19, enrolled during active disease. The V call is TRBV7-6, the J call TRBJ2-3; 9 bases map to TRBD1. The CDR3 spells CASSLVGDRVFGDTQYF. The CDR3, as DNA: TGTGCCAGCAGCTTAGTGGGGGACAGGGTGTTTGGAGATACGCAGTATTTT.